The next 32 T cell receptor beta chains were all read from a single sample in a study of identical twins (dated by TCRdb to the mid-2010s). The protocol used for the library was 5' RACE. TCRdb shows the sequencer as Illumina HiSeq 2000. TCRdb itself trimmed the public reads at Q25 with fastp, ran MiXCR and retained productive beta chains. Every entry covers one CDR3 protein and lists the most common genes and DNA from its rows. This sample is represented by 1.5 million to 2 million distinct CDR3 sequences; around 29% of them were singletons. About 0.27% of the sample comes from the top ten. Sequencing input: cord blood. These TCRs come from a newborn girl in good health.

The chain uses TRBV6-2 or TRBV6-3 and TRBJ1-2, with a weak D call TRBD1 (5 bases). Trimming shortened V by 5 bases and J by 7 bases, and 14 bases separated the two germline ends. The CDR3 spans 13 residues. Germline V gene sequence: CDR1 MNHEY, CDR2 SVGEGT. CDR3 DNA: TGTGCCAGCAGTCTCGGACGGGACTGTGGCTACACCTTC. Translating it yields CASSLGRDCGYTF.

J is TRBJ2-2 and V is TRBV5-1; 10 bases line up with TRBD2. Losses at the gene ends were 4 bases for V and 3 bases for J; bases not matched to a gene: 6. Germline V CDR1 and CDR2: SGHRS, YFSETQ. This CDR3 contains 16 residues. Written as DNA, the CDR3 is TGCGCCAGCAGCCCTGGACTAGCGGTTGACACCGGGGAGCTGTTTTTT. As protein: CASSPGLAVDTGELFF.

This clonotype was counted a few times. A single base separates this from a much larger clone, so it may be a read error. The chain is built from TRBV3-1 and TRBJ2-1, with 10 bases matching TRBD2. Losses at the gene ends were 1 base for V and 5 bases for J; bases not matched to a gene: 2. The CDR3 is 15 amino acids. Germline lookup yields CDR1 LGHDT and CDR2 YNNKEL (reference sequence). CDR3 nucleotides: TGTGCCAGCAGCCAAGGGACTAGCGGCCACAATGAGCAGTTCTTC. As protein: CASSQGTSGHNEQFF.

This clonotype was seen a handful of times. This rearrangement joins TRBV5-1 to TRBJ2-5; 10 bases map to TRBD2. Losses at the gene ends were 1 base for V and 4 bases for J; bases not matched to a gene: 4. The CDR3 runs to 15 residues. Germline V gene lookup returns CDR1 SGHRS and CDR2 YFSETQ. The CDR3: CASSLWIAGGETQYF. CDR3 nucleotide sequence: TGCGCCAGCAGCTTGTGGATAGCGGGGGGAGAGACCCAGTACTTC.

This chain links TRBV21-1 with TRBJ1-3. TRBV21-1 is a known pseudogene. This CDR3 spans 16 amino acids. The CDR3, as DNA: TGTGCCAGCAGCAAACGGGACGGCTACTCTGGAAACACCATATATTTT. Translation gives CASSKRDGYSGNTIYF.

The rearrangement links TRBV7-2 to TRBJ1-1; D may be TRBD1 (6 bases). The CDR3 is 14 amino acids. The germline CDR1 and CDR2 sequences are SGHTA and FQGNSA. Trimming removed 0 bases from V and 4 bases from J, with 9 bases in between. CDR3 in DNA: TGTGCCAGCAGCTTAGCCAGGGGAATCACTGAAGCTTTCTTT. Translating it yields CASSLARGITEAFF. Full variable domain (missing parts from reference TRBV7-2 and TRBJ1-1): GAGVSQSPSNKVTEKGKDVELRCDPISGHTALYWYRQSLGQGLEFLIYFQGNSAPDKSGLPSDRFSAERTGGSVSTLTIQRTQQEDSAVYLCASSLARGITEAFFGQGTRLTVV.

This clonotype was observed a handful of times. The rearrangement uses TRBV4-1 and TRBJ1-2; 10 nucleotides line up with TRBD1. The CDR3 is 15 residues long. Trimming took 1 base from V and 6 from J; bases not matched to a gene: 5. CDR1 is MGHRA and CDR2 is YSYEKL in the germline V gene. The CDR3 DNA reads TGCGCCAGCAGCCAAGGGGGGGACAGGGGAAATGGCTACACCTTC. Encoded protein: CASSQGGDRGNGYTF.

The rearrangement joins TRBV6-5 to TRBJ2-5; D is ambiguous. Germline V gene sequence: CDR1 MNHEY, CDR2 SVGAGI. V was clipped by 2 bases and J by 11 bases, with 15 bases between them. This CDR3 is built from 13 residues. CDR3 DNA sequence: TGTGCCAGCAGTTACCGCCTCGGATCTGAGCAGTACTTC. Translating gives CASSYRLGSEQYF.

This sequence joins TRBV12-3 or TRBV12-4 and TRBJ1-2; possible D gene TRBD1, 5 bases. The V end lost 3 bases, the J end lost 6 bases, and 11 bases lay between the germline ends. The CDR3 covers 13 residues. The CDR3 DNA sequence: TGTGCCAGCAGTTTCCAGGGATGGAATGGCTACACCTTC. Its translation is CASSFQGWNGYTF.

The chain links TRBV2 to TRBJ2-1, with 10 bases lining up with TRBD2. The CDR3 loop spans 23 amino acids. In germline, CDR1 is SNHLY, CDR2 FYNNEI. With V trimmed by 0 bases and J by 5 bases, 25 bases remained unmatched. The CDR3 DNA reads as TGTGCCAGCAGTGAAGCGCTAGGATTTAGCGGGAGGCAGGGCCAACTTACCAACAATGAGCAGTTCTTC. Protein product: CASSEALGFSGRQGQLTNNEQFF. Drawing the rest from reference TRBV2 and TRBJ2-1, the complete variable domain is EPEVTQTPSHQVTQMGQEVILRCVPISNHLYFYWYRQILGQKVEFLVSFYNNEISEKSEIFDDQFSVERPDGSNFTLKIRSTKLEDSAMYFCASSEALGFSGRQGQLTNNEQFFGPGTRLTVL.

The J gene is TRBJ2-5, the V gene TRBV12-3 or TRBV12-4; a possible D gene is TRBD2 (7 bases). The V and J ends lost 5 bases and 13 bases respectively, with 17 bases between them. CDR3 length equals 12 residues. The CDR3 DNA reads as TGTGCCAGCAGTCCCTTGGGGGGGGCCCTGTACTTC. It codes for CASSPLGGALYF.

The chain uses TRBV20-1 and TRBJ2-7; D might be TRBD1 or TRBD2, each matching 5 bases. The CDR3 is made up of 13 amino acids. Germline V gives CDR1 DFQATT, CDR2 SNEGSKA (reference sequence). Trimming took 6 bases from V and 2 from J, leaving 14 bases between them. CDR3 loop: CSALDGTTYEQYF. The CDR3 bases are TGCAGTGCCCTTGACGGGACGACCTACGAGCAGTACTTC.

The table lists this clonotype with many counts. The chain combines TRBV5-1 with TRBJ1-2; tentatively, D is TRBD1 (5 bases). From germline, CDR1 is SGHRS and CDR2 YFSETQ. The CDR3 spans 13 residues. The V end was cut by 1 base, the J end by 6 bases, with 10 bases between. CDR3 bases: TGCGCCAGCAGCTTGTCGCAGGGTAATGGCTACACCTTC. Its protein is CASSLSQGNGYTF.

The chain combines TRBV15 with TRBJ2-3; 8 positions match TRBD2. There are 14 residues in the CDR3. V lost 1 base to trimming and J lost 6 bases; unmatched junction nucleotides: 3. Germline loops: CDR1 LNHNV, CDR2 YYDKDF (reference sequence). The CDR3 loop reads CATSRGGGGDTQYF. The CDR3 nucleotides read TGTGCCACCAGCAGAGGGGGCGGGGGGGATACGCAGTATTTT.

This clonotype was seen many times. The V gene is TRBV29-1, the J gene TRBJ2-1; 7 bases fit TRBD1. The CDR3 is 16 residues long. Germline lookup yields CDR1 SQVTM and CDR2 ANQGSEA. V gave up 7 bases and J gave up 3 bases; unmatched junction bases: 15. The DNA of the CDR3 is TGCAGCGCTATCCCGACCGGGACAGCCTTCTACAATGAGCAGTTCTTC. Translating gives CSAIPTGTAFYNEQFF.

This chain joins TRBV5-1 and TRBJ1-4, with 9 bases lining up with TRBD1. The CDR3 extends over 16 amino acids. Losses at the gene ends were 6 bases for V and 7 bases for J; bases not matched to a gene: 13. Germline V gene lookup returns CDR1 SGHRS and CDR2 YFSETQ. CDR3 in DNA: TGCGCCAGCACCTGGGATCCGGGACAGGGAGGTGAAAAACTGTTTTTT. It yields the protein CASTWDPGQGGEKLFF.

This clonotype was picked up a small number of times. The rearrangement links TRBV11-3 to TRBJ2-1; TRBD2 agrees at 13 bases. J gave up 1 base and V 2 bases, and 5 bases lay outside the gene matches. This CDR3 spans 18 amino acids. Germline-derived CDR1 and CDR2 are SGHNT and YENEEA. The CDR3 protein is CASSLTSGGANSYNEQFF. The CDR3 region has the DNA TGTGCCAGCAGCTTAACTAGCGGGGGGGCTAATTCCTACAATGAGCAGTTCTTC.

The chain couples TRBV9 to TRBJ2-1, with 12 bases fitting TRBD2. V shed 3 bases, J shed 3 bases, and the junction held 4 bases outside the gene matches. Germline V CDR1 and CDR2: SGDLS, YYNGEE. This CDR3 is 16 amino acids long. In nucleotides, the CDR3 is TGTGCCAGCAGCGGACGGACTAGCGGGAACTACAATGAGCAGTTCTTC. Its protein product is CASSGRTSGNYNEQFF.

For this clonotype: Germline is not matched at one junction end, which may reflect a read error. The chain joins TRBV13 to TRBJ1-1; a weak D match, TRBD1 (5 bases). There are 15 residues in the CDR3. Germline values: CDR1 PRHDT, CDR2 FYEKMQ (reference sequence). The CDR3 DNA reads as TGTGCCAGAAGCTCACAGGAGGTTACGGACACTGAAGCTTTCTTT. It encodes CARSSQEVTDTEAFF.

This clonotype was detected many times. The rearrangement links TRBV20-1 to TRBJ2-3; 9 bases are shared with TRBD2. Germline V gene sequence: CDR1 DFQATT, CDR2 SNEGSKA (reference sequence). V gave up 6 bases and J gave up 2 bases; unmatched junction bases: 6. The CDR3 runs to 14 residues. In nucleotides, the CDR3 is TGCAGTGCCCTGACTAGCGGCTCCACAGATACGCAGTATTTT. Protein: CSALTSGSTDTQYF.

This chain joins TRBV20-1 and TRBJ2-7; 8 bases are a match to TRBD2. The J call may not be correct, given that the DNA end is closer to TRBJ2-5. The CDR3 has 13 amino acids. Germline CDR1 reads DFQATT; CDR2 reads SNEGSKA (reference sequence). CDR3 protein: CSARSGREKTQYF. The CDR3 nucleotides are TGCAGTGCTAGGAGCGGGAGAGAAAAGACCCAGTACTTC.

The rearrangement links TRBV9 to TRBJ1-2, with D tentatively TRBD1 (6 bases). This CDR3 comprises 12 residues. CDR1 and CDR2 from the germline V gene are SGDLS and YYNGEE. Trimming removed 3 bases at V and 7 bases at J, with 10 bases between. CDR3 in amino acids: CASSARTAGYTF. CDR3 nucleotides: TGTGCCAGCAGCGCCCGGACAGCTGGCTACACCTTC.

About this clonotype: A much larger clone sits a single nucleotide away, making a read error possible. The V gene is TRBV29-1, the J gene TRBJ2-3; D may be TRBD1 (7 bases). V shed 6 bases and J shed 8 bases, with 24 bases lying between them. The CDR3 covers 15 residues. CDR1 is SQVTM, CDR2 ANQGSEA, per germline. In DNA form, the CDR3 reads TGCAGCGTAACGCGACAGGGAGGTTCCGCAGGTACGCAGTATTTT. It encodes CSVTRQGGSAGTQYF.

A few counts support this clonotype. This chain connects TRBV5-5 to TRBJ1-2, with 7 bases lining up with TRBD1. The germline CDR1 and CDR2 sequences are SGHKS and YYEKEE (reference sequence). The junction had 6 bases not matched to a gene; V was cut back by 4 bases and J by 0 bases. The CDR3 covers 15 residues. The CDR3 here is CASSPLTGPNYGYTF. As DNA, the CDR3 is TGTGCCAGCAGCCCCTTGACAGGGCCTAACTATGGCTACACCTTC.

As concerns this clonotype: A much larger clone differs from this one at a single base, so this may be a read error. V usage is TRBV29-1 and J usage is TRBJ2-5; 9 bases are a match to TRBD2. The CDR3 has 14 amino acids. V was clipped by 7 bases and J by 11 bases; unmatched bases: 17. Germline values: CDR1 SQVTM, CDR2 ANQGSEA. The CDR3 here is CSALTSGLVGEQYF. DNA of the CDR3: TGCAGCGCCCTAACTAGCGGGCTAGTCGGAGAGCAGTACTTC.

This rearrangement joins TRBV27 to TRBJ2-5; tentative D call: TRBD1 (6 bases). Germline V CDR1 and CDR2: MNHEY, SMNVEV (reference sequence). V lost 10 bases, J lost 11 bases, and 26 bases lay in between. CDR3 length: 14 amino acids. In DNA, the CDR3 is TGTGCCAACCAGGGGCATACTCCCAACAATGAGCAGTACTTC. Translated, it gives CANQGHTPNNEQYF.

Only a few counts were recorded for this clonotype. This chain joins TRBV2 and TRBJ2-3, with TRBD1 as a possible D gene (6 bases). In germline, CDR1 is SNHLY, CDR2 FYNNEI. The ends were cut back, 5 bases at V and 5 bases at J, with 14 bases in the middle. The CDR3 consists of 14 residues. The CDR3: CASSLGVQGDTQYF. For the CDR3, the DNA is TGTGCCAGCAGTCTAGGGGTACAGGGAGATACGCAGTATTTT.

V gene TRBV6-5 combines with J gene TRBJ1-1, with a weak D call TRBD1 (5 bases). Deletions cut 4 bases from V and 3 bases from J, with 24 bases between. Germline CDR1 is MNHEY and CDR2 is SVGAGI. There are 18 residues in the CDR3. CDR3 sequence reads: CASSFRTRNQGEYTEAFF. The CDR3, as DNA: TGTGCCAGCAGTTTCCGGACGAGAAATCAGGGTGAGTACACTGAAGCTTTCTTT.

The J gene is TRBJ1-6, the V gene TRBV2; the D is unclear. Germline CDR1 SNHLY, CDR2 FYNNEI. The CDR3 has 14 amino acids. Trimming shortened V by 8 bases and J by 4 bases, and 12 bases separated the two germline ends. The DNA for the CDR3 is TGTGCCAGCCGTGCCGACGGTTATAATTCACCCCTCCACTTT. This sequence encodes CASRADGYNSPLHF.

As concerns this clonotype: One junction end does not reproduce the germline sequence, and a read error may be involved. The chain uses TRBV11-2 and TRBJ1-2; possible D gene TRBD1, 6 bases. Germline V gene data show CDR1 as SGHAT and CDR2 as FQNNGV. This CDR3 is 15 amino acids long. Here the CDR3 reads CASSLDWVRGHGYTF. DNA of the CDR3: TGTGCCAGCAGTTTAGATTGGGTTCGGGGGCATGGCTACACCTTC. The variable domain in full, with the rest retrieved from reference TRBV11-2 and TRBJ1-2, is EAGVAQSPRYKIIEKRQSVAFWCNPISGHATLYWYQQILGQGPKLLIQFQNNGVVDDSQLPKDRFSAERLKGVDSTLKIQPAKLEDSAVYLCASSLDWVRGHGYTFGSGTRLTVV.

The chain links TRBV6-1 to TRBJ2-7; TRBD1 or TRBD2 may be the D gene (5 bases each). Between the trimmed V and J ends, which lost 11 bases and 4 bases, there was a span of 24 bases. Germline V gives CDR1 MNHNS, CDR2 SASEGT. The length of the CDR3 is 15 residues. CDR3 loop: CASSMSGTGKYEQYF. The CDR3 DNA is TGTGCCTCCTCTATGTCGGGGACGGGGAAGTACGAGCAGTACTTC.

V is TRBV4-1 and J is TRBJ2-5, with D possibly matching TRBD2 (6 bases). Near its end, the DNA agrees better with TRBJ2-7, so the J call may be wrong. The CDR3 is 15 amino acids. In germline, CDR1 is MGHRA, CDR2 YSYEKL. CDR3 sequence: CASSQVGRGIYEQYF. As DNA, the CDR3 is TGCGCCAGCAGCCAAGTCGGGCGGGGAATCTACGAGCAGTACTTC.